What follows describes a single T cell receptor beta chain. In this sample, this clone turned up a few times. No cognate antigen has been identified for it. Per-base quality was not reported, and no clone a single base away is much larger than it. The germline V gene (reference sequence) supplies CDR1 LNHDA and CDR2 SQIVND. Counted from cysteine to phenylalanine, this CDR3 has 16 amino acids. The read is trimmed to its CDR3 DNA, 48 bases read in frame from base 1. The junction shows trimming of 9 bases on V and 3 bases on J, and the gene matches do not reach 14 bases of it. The data belong to a study of blood T cell repertoires in COVID-19 (dated by TCRdb to the early 2020s). Turning to the overall study: The collaborator samples originated in the United States, Italy and Spain and spanned the acute and convalescent phases of COVID-19. The prospective study material was composed of cDNA or gDNA derived from T cells, B-cell-depleted T cells, or PBMCs. Deeply sampled blood TCRbeta repertoires from subjects exposed to, actively infected with, or recovered from COVID-19 were included in the dataset. The repertoires were released in a freely available public database intended as a resource for research on the immune response to SARS-CoV-2. Samples were obtained from the ongoing ImmuneRACE study (first 160 participants) and from 1,000 to 1,500 subjects provided by 6 global collaborators. Nearly every sample came with metadata listing a de-identified subject ID, COVID-19 status, age in years and sex. Where available, HLA class I and class II types were taken from metadata supplied by the sample provider and were not determined by assay-based typing.

General findings and caveats noted by the study authors: The amount of clinical and demographic metadata varied by source and participant and was provided uncurated.

The immunoSEQ Assay, a bias-controlled multiplex PCR, was used to amplify TCRbeta CDR3 regions from genomic DNA. For the original study's pipeline: Within the assay, amplification of reference gene primers was used to estimate how many nucleated cells each sample contained. To quantify the absolute abundance of each unique TCRbeta CDR3 rearrangement, sequence reads were collapsed and filtered. For each sample, productive Simpson clonality was calculated as the square root of Simpson's diversity index across productive rearrangements. TCRdb took over this immuneACCESS table, retaining in-frame rearrangements with V and J assigned. Such tables are incomplete; in checked studies, under half of the missing clones stem from an unresolved V gene, and the remainder is unexplained. V, J and clone size are taken as reported in that table, and D and trimming were inferred from the DNA itself. The sample table holds tens of thousands of clones, of which around four fifths were seen once. The ten largest clones take up 5.3% of the sample.

The collaborating institutions used their own protocols to collect whole blood in K2EDTA tubes. For TCRbeta analysis, collaborator samples were shipped as frozen whole blood, as isolated PBMCs, or as DNA extracted from either sample type. Sequenced material: peripheral blood. This TCR came from a man between 50 and 59 years old with active COVID-19. The chain joins TRBV19 to TRBJ1-5, and 7 bases in between align with TRBD1. The CDR3 in this case is CASGTGDSRSNQPQHF. The nucleotide sequence reads TGTGCCAGCGGCACCGGGGACAGCCGGTCCAATCAGCCCCAGCATTTT.